Listed below are T cell receptor beta chains from one sample, sequenced in a study of blood T cell repertoires in COVID-19. Produced via immunoSEQ multiplex PCR; TCRdb's table is partial and in-frame only. The sample shows some 300,000 clones, 90% of them seen only once. Sequencing was performed on PBMCs or T cells enriched from blood (not recorded which). The source of these receptors is a woman aged 25-40 years who had been exposed to COVID-19. CDR3s include the opening cysteine and the closing phenylalanine or tryptophan. The D gene is left open where the match is weak. Clone size is shown for a subset of rows, as once, few, many or a class of expanded clone.

J	D	size	V	CDR3	DNA
TRBJ1-2	TRBD1	-	TRBV30	CAWTLHRGQNGYTF	TGTGCCTGGACCTTACACAGGGGGCAGAATGGCTACACCTTC
TRBJ1-1	-	-	TRBV29-1	CSAFSNTNTEAFF	TGCAGCGCCTTTAGCAACACGAACACTGAAGCTTTCTTT
TRBJ2-3	-	-	TRBV4-1	CASSQGDTWDTQYF	TGCGCCAGCAGCCAAGGAGACACATGGGATACGCAGTATTTT
TRBJ2-4	-	-	TRBV5-6	CASSLVGVKNIQYF	TGTGCCAGCAGCTTGGTAGGGGTCAAAAACATTCAGTACTTC
TRBJ1-4	-	-	TRBV20-1	CSARIGEKLFF	TGCAGTGCTAGAATCGGGGAAAAACTGTTTTTT
TRBJ2-7	-	-	TRBV2	CASSEKAGGFHEQYF	TGTGCCAGCAGTGAAAAAGCTGGGGGCTTCCACGAGCAGTACTTC
TRBJ2-7	-	-	TRBV19	CASSTPRGLPYEQYF	TGTGCCAGTAGTACCCCCCGGGGTTTACCCTACGAGCAGTACTTC
TRBJ2-7	-	once	TRBV4-3	CASSQDLAGPGQYF	TGCGCCAGCAGCCAAGATCTGGCAGGGCCAGGGCAGTACTTC
TRBJ1-4	-	-	TRBV6-6	CASSYSVATNEKLFF	TGTGCCAGCAGTTACTCCGTAGCAACTAATGAAAAACTGTTTTTT
TRBJ1-3	-	-	TRBV3-1/TRBV3-2	CASSQVLGLVEGSGNTIYF	TGTGCCAGCAGCCAAGTTCTGGGACTCGTGGAAGGTTCTGGAAACACCATATATTTT
TRBJ1-6	-	-	TRBV19	CASSHDTSHYNSPLHF	TGTGCCAGTAGCCACGACACCTCCCACTATAATTCACCCCTCCACTTT
TRBJ2-5	-	-	TRBV4-3	CASSQVVWGLETQYF	TGCGCCAGCAGCCAAGTGGTATGGGGGCTAGAGACCCAGTACTTC
TRBJ1-2	-	-	TRBV6-5	CASSAGTGNF	TGTGCCAGCAGCGCCGGGACTGGGAACTTC
TRBJ1-4	TRBD1	-	TRBV27	CASSPPGQGSEKLFF	TGTGCCAGCAGTCCGCCCGGACAGGGGTCTGAAAAACTGTTTTTT
TRBJ1-2	-	-	TRBV20-1	CSARKPGGYTF	TGCAGTGCTAGAAAGCCAGGTGGCTACACCTTC
TRBJ1-6	-	-	TRBV7-9	CASSFTGDSPLHF	TGTGCCAGCAGCTTTACTGGAGATTCACCCCTCCACTTT
TRBJ2-3	TRBD2	-	TRBV27	CASSLKGLAGSTDTQYF	TGTGCCAGCAGTTTAAAGGGACTAGCGGGGAGCACAGATACGCAGTATTTT
TRBJ1-4	TRBD1	-	TRBV3-1/TRBV3-2	CASSPGGGEKLFF	TGTGCCAGCAGCCCAGGGGGAGGTGAAAAACTGTTTTTT
TRBJ1-1	-	-	TRBV7-9	CASSSTMMAEAFF	TGTGCCAGCAGCTCAACAATGATGGCTGAAGCTTTCTTT
TRBJ2-2	TRBD2	-	TRBV4-3	CASSHVLAGENTGELFF	TGCGCCAGCAGCCATGTTCTAGCGGGGGAGAACACCGGGGAGCTGTTTTTT
TRBJ1-2	-	-	TRBV6-2/TRBV6-3	CASSFGRGYGYTF	TGTGCCAGCAGTTTTGGGAGGGGCTATGGCTACACCTTC
TRBJ2-5	-	once	TRBV3-1/TRBV3-2	CASSQEAPLMAYQETQYF	TGTGCCAGCAGCCAAGAGGCCCCCCTTATGGCTTACCAAGAGACCCAGTACTTC
TRBJ1-5	TRBD1	few	TRBV18	CASSSTGGTNQPQHF	TGTGCCAGCTCGTCGACAGGGGGGACCAATCAGCCCCAGCATTTT
TRBJ2-1	-	few	TRBV4-3	CASSHSASYNEQFF	TGCGCCAGCAGTCATAGCGCTTCCTACAATGAGCAGTTCTTC
TRBJ2-5	-	-	TRBV11-3	CASSSSRGQETQYF	TGTGCCAGCAGCTCAAGTCGGGGGCAAGAGACCCAGTACTTC
TRBJ1-6	TRBD1	-	TRBV18	CASSPSWDRGESPLHF	TGTGCCAGCTCACCATCGTGGGACAGGGGAGAGTCACCCCTCCACTTT
TRBJ2-3	-	once	TRBV9	CASSVAPDSAGTQYF	TGTGCCAGCAGCGTAGCCCCGGACTCTGCGGGTACGCAGTATTTT
TRBJ2-5	-	-	TRBV4-3	CASSQDLGGAETQYF	TGCGCCAGCAGCCAAGATCTGGGGGGGGCAGAGACCCAGTACTTC
TRBJ2-3	-	-	TRBV4-3	CASSERMNTDTQYF	TGCGCCAGCAGCGAGCGGATGAACACAGATACGCAGTATTTT
TRBJ2-7	-	-	TRBV7-9	CASSPQEPYYEQYF	TGTGCCAGCAGTCCCCAGGAACCCTACTACGAGCAGTACTTC
TRBJ1-1	TRBD1	once	TRBV7-3	CASSQGQGTEAFF	TGTGCCAGCAGCCAGGGACAGGGGACTGAAGCTTTCTTT
TRBJ1-1	-	-	TRBV5-1	CASSVLVGGGGTEAFF	TGCGCCAGCAGCGTATTGGTGGGGGGAGGTGGCACTGAAGCTTTCTTT
TRBJ2-5	-	-	TRBV15	CATSRDRGRGQETQYF	TGTGCCACCAGCAGAGATCGTGGTAGGGGGCAAGAGACCCAGTACTTC
TRBJ1-6	TRBD1	-	TRBV6-6	CASSSDRGHSPLHF	TGTGCCAGCAGTTCGGACAGGGGGCATTCACCCCTCCACTTT
TRBJ1-2	-	-	TRBV28	CASSPATAYGYTF	TGTGCCAGCAGTCCCGCGACAGCCTATGGCTACACCTTC
TRBJ1-6	TRBD1	once	TRBV19	CASSTADRVESPLHF	TGTGCCAGTAGTACTGCGGACAGGGTAGAGTCACCCCTCCACTTT
TRBJ2-5	-	-	TRBV11-2	CASSTGVQETQYF	TGTGCCAGCAGCACAGGAGTGCAAGAGACCCAGTACTTC